This TCR beta chain was recovered during a study of regulatory T cells in long-lasting Graves disease. Looked up from germline, CDR1 is SGHRS and CDR2 is YFSETQ. This CDR3 is built from 15 residues. Arm-PCR of CDR3 regions with iRepertoire HTBI primers generated TCR beta libraries. Using its own MiXCR run on the multiplex PCR reads, TCRdb lists one record per CDR3 protein. The profile shows approximately 470,000 distinct CDR3 sequences, 15% to 20% of them singletons. Comment on this clonotype: One junction end does not reproduce the germline sequence, and a read error may be involved.

Time point denoted: newly diagnosed GD, antithyroid drugs for less than 3 months. Scientists built the TCR library using RNA that was extracted from PBMCs. The patients were drawn from one endocrinology department in Xi'an, China. These data were also reused for a study on T cells in Graves' hyperthyroidism and ophthalmopathy. This second study says: Diagnosis of hyperthyroidism was new in patients aged 18 to 65, and its duration was under 2 months.

The sequence derives from a man between 40 and 49 years old with Graves disease. The source was peripheral blood mononuclear cells (PBMCs), collected at new diagnosis, from a patient treated with antithyroid drugs. V is TRBV5-1 and J is TRBJ2-7, with D tentatively TRBD2 (6 bases). This chain's CDR3 is CASSLAGLPAYEQYF. The CDR3 region has the DNA TGTGCCAGCAGCTTAGCTGGACTACCAGCCTACGAGCAGTACTTC.